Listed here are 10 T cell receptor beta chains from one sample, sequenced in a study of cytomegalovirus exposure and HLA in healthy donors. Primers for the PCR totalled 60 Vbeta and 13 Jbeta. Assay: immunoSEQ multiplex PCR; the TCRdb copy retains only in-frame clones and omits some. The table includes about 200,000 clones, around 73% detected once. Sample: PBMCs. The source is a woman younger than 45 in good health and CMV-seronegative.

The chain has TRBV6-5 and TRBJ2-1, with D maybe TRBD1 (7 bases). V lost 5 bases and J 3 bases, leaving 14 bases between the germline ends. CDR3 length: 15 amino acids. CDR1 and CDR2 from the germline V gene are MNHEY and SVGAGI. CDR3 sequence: CASSAPGGYYNEQFF. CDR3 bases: TGTGCCAGCAGTGCTCCAGGGGGGTACTACAATGAGCAGTTCTTC.

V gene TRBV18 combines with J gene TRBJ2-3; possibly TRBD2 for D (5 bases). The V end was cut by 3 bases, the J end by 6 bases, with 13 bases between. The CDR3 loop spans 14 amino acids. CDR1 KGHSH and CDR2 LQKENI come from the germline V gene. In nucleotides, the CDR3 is TGTGCCAGCTCACCCCCCGGACTCGTGGATACGCAGTATTTT. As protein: CASSPPGLVDTQYF.

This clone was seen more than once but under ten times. The CDR3 sequence is CASSPRHGYEQYF. The CDR3 DNA reads TGTGCCAGTAGTCCTCGACACGGATACGAGCAGTACTTC. This chain links TRBV19 with TRBJ2-7; D not certain. V lost 5 bases to trimming and J lost 4 bases, with 12 bases between them. Germline-derived CDR1 and CDR2 are LNHDA and SQIVND (reference sequence). The CDR3 has 13 amino acids.

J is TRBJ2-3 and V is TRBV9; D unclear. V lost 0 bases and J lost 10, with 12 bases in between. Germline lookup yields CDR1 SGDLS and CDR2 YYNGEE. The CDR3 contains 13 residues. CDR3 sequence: CASSVGSGEAQYF. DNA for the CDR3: TGTGCCAGCAGCGTAGGGTCTGGCGAGGCGCAGTATTTT.

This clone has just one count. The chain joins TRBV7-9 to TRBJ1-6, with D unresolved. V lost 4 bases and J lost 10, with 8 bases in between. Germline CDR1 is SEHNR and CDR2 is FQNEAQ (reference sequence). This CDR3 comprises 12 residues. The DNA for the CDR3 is TGTGCCAGCAGCTATCCCGCGTCACCCCTCCACTTT. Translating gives CASSYPASPLHF.

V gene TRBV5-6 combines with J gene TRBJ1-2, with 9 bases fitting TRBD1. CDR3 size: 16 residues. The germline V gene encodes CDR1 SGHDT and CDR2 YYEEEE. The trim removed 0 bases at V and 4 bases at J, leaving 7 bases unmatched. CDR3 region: CASSLVGTGILYGYTF. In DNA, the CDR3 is TGTGCCAGCAGCTTGGTGGGGACAGGGATTCTCTATGGCTACACCTTC.

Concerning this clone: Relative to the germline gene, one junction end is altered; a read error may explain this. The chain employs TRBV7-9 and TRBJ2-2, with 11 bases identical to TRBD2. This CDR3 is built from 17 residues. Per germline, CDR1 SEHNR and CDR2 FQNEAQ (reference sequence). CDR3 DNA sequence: TGTTCCAGCAGCCTAACCGCACTAGCGGGAGTGAACGGGGAGCTGTTTTTT. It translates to CSSSLTALAGVNGELFF.

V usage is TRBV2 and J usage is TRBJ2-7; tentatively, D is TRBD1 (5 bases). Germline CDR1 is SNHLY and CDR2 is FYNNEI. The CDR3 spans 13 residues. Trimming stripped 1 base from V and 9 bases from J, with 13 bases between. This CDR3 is CASSEGGVSSQYF. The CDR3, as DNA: TGTGCCAGCAGTGAAGGGGGCGTGAGTTCGCAGTACTTC. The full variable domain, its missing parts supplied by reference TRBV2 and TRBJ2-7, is EPEVTQTPSHQVTQMGQEVILRCVPISNHLYFYWYRQILGQKVEFLVSFYNNEISEKSEIFDDQFSVERPDGSNFTLKIRSTKLEDSAMYFCASSEGGVSSQYFGPGTRLTVT.

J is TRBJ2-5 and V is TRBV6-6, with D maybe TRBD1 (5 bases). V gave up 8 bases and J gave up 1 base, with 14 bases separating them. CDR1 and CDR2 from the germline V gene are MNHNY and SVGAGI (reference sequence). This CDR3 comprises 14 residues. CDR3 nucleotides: TGTGCCAGCTGCTTCAGGGCGCTCCAAGAGACCCAGTACTTC. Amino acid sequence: CASCFRALQETQYF.

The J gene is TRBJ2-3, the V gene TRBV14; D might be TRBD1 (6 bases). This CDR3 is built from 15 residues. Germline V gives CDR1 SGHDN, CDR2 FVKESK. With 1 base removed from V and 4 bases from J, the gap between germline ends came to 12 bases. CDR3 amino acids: CASSQANAGADTQYF. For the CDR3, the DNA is TGTGCCAGCAGCCAAGCGAATGCAGGGGCAGATACGCAGTATTTT. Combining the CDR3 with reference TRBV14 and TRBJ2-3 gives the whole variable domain EAGVTQFPSHSVIEKGQTVTLRCDPISGHDNLYWYRRVMGKEIKFLLHFVKESKQDESGMPNNRFLAERTGGTYSTLKVQPAELEDSGVYFCASSQANAGADTQYFGPGTRLTVL.